The rows below give T cell receptor beta chains drawn from one sample of a study of cytomegalovirus exposure and HLA in healthy donors. Repertoires were generated with immunoSEQ multiplex PCR, while TCRdb's copy carries only in-frame clones and drops some. This sample has about 90,000 clones, with roughly four fifths found just once. Sequenced sample: PBMCs. The receptors originated from a woman aged 40 to 50 in good health and CMV-seropositive. Both conserved end residues are trimmed from each CDR3.

>TRBV11-3|TRBJ1-3
ASSPSSGNTIY
>TRBV2|TRBJ1-3
ASARGNTIY
>TRBV7-2|TRBJ2-5
ASSLYNQETQY
>TRBV25-1|TRBJ2-3
ASSPGGGGADTQY
>TRBV11-3|TRBJ2-5
ASSLDRETQY
>TRBV15|NA
ATSRDSQDRAAEQY
>TRBV7-9|TRBJ1-2
ASSLALGGSGYGYT
>TRBV19|TRBJ2-1
ATHRASGDYNEQF
>TRBV11-2|TRBJ2-7
ASSLDRGFGEQY
>TRBV5-1|TRBJ2-7
ASSPDRLDEQY
>TRBV6-6|TRBJ2-7
ASSYSTGAYEQY
>TRBV28|NA
ASSFISPYYEQY
>TRBV18|TRBJ2-1
ASSPRLGTKEGNEQF
>TRBV5-4|TRBJ2-1
ASSLERRQQF
>TRBV7-9|TRBJ2-7
ASSLVQGASNEQY
>TRBV7-9|TRBJ2-7
ASSGTAYEQY
>TRBV5-6|TRBJ2-3
ASSSLSVTDTQY
>TRBV5-5|TRBJ2-6
ASSLTESGANVLT
>TRBV28|TRBJ2-2
ASSLSLPGELF
>TRBV6-5|TRBJ2-7
ASSPRSEGGYEQY
>TRBV27|TRBJ2-1
ASSVRRTHNEQF
>TRBV6-6|TRBJ2-7
ASSPAGGSSYEQY
>TRBV20-1|TRBJ1-2
SAHTADGYT
>TRBV2|TRBJ2-7
ASSVGGSSYEQY
>TRBV27|TRBJ1-5
ASSFQGAGQPQH
>TRBV5-1|NA
ASSLPASRTGSYEQY
>TRBV2|TRBJ1-3
ASSAGNHGGNTIY
>TRBV21-1|TRBJ1-5
ASSKGDGSGRFTH
>TRBV7-9|TRBJ2-2
ASSGRVGTGELF
>TRBV5-1|TRBJ1-2
ASSLDGTGAPYGYT
>TRBV18|TRBJ2-5
ASSPNQETQY
>TRBV4-3|TRBJ2-2
ASSRTSRDTGELF
>TRBV14|TRBJ1-1
ASSRSGQGMWNTEAF
>TRBV2|TRBJ2-3
ASTGVGSDTQY
>TRBV6-4|TRBJ2-2
ASSDLTGAGELF
>TRBV11-2|TRBJ2-1
ASRHGQVGYNEQF
>TRBV13|TRBJ2-1
ASSFGGGDNEQF
>TRBV18|TRBJ2-7
ASSPSQGTEFEQY
>TRBV7-9|TRBJ2-3
ASSVSGGLDTQY
>TRBV5-1|TRBJ2-7
ASSPGTGVPEQY
>TRBV19|TRBJ2-1
ASSPGGGTYNEQF